Sequencing of this TCR beta chain was carried out in a study of vaccination and CD4 T cells after COVID-19. Germline V gene lookup returns CDR1 KGHSH and CDR2 LQKENI. The CDR3 runs 14 residues. V lost 4 bases and J 3 bases, leaving 12 bases between the germline ends. This clonotype has a single count. Its antigen is as yet unknown. As to treatment: approximately 9-day PBMC culture with coronavirus spike peptide pools or control peptides (ViraFEST assay). Researchers used the Oncomine TCR Beta short-read assay to sequence DNA from cultured CD4+ T cells. One entry per CDR3 protein, called by TCRdb with MiXCR from the PCR reads. This table holds nearly 25,000 distinct CDR3 sequences, about 56% found once.

The TCR sequence derives from a human donor who had recovered from COVID-19. The sample was CD4+ T cells from blood, cultured in vitro. V and J are TRBV18 and TRBJ1-1; D ambiguous. The CDR3 region has the DNA TGTGCCAGCTCACGTTCGGCGGCGGACACTGAAGCTTTCTTT. It yields the protein CASSRSAADTEAFF.